This TCR beta chain comes out of a study of glioma-infiltrating T cells after dendritic cell vaccination. Patients had residual fresh-frozen tumor tissue and more than two years of survival data. The PCR used 60 V beta and 13 J beta primers. Data came from immunoSEQ multiplex PCR; TCRdb stores just in-frame clones and leaves some out. The table lists approximately 82,000 clones, approximately 90% of them singletons. This receptor was taken from a human donor with glioblastoma. The specimen comprised blood, sampled before dendritic cell vaccination.

CDR3 nucleotide sequence: TGTGCCAGCAGCTCCCTTGCGGGAGGGGGCTACGAGCAGTACTTC. Its protein product is CASSSLAGGGYEQYF. This sequence joins TRBV5-6 and TRBJ2-7; 9 bases are a match to TRBD2. Looked up from germline, CDR1 is SGHDT and CDR2 is YYEEEE. The junction had 7 bases not matched to a gene; V was cut back by 3 bases and J by 3 bases. The CDR3 consists of 15 residues.